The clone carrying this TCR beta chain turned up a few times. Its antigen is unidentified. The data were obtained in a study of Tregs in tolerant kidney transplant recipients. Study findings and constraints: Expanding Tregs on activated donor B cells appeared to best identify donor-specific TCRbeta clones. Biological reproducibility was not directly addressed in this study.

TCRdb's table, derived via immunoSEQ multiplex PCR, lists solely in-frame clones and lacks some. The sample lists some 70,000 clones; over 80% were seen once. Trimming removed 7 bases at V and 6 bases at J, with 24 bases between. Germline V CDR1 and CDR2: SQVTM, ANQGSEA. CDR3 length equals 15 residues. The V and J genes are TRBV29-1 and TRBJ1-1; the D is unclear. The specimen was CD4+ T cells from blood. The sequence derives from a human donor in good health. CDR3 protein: CSAHPPGSNGPEAFF. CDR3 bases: TGCAGCGCCCACCCCCCGGGAAGTAACGGACCTGAAGCTTTCTTT.